This entry lists 9 T cell receptor beta chains sequenced from one sample in a study of blood T cell repertoires in COVID-19. Assay: immunoSEQ multiplex PCR; the TCRdb copy retains only in-frame clones and omits some. Here the sample spans roughly 100,000 clones, roughly 79% being singletons. Sequenced: peripheral blood. These receptors came from a woman aged 70 to 79 with acute or convalescent COVID-19.

This chain uses TRBV6-1 with TRBJ1-2, with D uncertain. Germline V gene data show CDR1 as MNHNS and CDR2 as SASEGT. The CDR3 is made up of 14 amino acids. The V gene lost 2 bases and the J gene lost 4 bases, with 11 bases spanning the gap. The CDR3 sequence: CASSENTGTYGYTF. The CDR3 DNA reads TGTGCCAGCAGTGAAAACACGGGAACCTATGGCTACACCTTC.

This clone has a handful of counts. This chain uses TRBV5-5 with TRBJ1-1, with 7 bases fitting TRBD1. J gave up 1 base and V 4 bases, and 16 bases lay outside the gene matches. The CDR3 loop spans 18 amino acids. Germline CDR1 and CDR2: SGHKS and YYEKEE (reference sequence). CDR3 residues: CASSPASDRPLRNTEAFF. The CDR3 region has the DNA TGTGCCAGCAGCCCTGCCTCGGACAGGCCGCTCCGGAACACTGAAGCTTTCTTT.

This clone was found a few times. The CDR3 is CASRSRGRGDTQYF. The DNA of the CDR3 is TGTGCCAGCAGATCCCGGGGTCGCGGAGATACGCAGTATTTT. V usage is TRBV5-6 and J usage is TRBJ2-3; maybe TRBD2 (5 bases). The CDR3 has 14 residues. The V end was cut by 5 bases, the J end by 5 bases, with 15 bases between. Germline V gene data show CDR1 as SGHDT and CDR2 as YYEEEE.

This chain links TRBV6-5 with TRBJ2-6; no definite D call. Trimming removed 8 bases from V and 0 bases from J, with 8 bases in between. The CDR3 sequence is 14 residues long. Germline loops: CDR1 MNHEY, CDR2 SVGAGI. The CDR3 spells CASLGLSGANVLTF. The CDR3 DNA reads as TGTGCCAGCCTCGGTCTCTCTGGGGCCAACGTCCTGACTTTC.

The genes are TRBV6-2 or TRBV6-3 and TRBJ1-1, with unresolved D. The germline V gene has CDR1 MNHEY and CDR2 SVGEGT. Trimming took 5 bases from V and 2 from J, leaving 12 bases between them. The CDR3 covers 14 residues. The CDR3 bases are TGTGCCAGCAGTCCCCCCCCGGGAAACACTGAAGCTTTCTTT. Its protein is CASSPPPGNTEAFF.

This sequence joins TRBV5-1 and TRBJ1-6; 8 bases map to TRBD1. Germline V CDR1 and CDR2: SGHRS, YFSETQ. The CDR3 length is 15 residues. With V trimmed by 5 bases and J by 7 bases, 8 bases remained unmatched. The CDR3 region is CASSTGGPRNSPLHF. DNA of the CDR3: TGCGCCAGCAGTACAGGGGGTCCGCGAAATTCACCCCTCCACTTT.

In this sample, this clone turned up once. The genes are TRBV18 and TRBJ2-1, with TRBD2 matching over 8 bases. Trimming cost V 6 bases and J 0 bases; bases outside gene matches: 7. CDR1 is KGHSH, CDR2 LQKENI, per germline. The CDR3 consists of 16 residues. The CDR3 bases are TGTGCCAGCTCTCGACCAGCGGGGGTCTCCTACAATGAGCAGTTCTTC. It encodes CASSRPAGVSYNEQFF. The whole variable domain, filled in from reference TRBV18 and TRBJ2-1, reads NAGVMQNPRHLVRRRGQEARLRCSPMKGHSHVYWYRQLPEEGLKFMVYLQKENIIDESGMPKERFSAEFPKEGPSILRIQQVVRGDSAAYFCASSRPAGVSYNEQFFGPGTRLTVL.

The V gene is TRBV28, the J gene TRBJ1-1; D may be TRBD1 (6 bases). Germline V CDR1 and CDR2: MDHEN, SYDVKM. This CDR3 region has 15 residues. The V and J ends lost 3 bases and 0 bases respectively, with 11 bases between them. As DNA, the CDR3 is TGTGCCAGCAGTTTCCTAAGGGGGATGAACACTGAAGCTTTCTTT. Amino acid sequence: CASSFLRGMNTEAFF.

V is TRBV18 and J is TRBJ1-2; a weak D match, TRBD1 (6 bases). Per the germline V gene, CDR1 is KGHSH and CDR2 is LQKENI. The CDR3 is made up of 14 amino acids. The V and J ends lost 5 bases and 5 bases respectively, with 15 bases between them. This chain's CDR3 is CASSESQGPYGYTF. Here the CDR3 DNA reads TGTGCCAGCTCAGAAAGTCAGGGGCCGTATGGCTACACCTTC. The full variable domain, its missing parts supplied by reference TRBV18 and TRBJ1-2, is NAGVMQNPRHLVRRRGQEARLRCSPMKGHSHVYWYRQLPEEGLKFMVYLQKENIIDESGMPKERFSAEFPKEGPSILRIQQVVRGDSAAYFCASSESQGPYGYTFGSGTRLTVV.